These 27 T cell receptor beta chains were sequenced from one sample in a study of beta chain features in type 1 diabetes. The study's findings and limits: TCRB CDR3s were moderately but significantly shorter in Type 1 diabetes patients in all four CD4+ subsets.

The whole isolated RNA underwent reverse transcription, so sequencing captured expressed TCRB transcripts. Method: immunoSEQ multiplex PCR; TCRdb's copy keeps in-frame clones and lacks some. In the table there are around 160,000 clones, roughly 9% of which are singletons. Antigens of these TCRs are unknown. The sequencing sample was made of central memory CD4+ T cells from blood. Every receptor here comes from a woman aged 25 to 45 with type 1 diabetes.

Only a few counts were recorded for this clone. This sequence joins TRBV5-4 and TRBJ2-3; 10 nucleotides agree with TRBD2. The CDR3 extends over 16 amino acids. The germline CDR1 and CDR2 sequences are SGHNT and YYREEE (reference sequence). With 3 bases clipped from V and 4 bases from J, the junction kept 8 bases outside the gene matches. The chain's CDR3 is CASSSPPSGSADTQYF. The DNA for the CDR3 is TGTGCCAGCAGCTCACCCCCTAGCGGGAGCGCAGATACGCAGTATTTT.

The chain combines TRBV4-1 with TRBJ2-1, with D perhaps TRBD1 (5 bases). CDR1 and CDR2 (germline): MGHRA, YSYEKL. Trimming stripped 5 bases from V and 4 bases from J, with 12 bases between. The CDR3 has 14 amino acids. Written as DNA, the CDR3 is TGCGCCAGCAGCTCGCCGACAGCGTACAATGAGCAGTTCTTC. Translating it yields CASSSPTAYNEQFF.

The table lists this clone with a few counts. V and J are TRBV2 and TRBJ2-7, with unresolved D. The CDR3 sequence is 12 residues long. In germline, CDR1 is SNHLY, CDR2 FYNNEI. Trimming removed 6 bases from V and 6 bases from J, with 12 bases in between. In DNA form, the CDR3 reads TGTGCCAGCAGGGCCGACATCGGCGAGCAGTACTTC. Amino acid sequence: CASRADIGEQYF.

There are a few counts of this clone. V gene TRBV28 combines with J gene TRBJ2-1, with D unclear. Germline V lookup: CDR1 MDHEN, CDR2 SYDVKM. V lost 10 bases, J lost 6 bases, and 16 bases lay in between. The CDR3 spans 13 residues. CDR3 DNA: TGTGCCACCCTTCGCTCGAGCCTCAATGAGCAGTTCTTC. Translation gives CATLRSSLNEQFF.

This clone was recorded a few times. This chain links TRBV29-1 with TRBJ1-1; 7 bases fit TRBD1. Germline V gene data show CDR1 as SQVTM and CDR2 as ANQGSEA. Trimming took 2 bases from V and 0 from J; bases not matched to a gene: 3. CDR3 size: 14 residues. CDR3 nucleotides: TGCAGCGTTGAACCTGGACAGGTGAACACTGAAGCTTTCTTT. The encoded protein is CSVEPGQVNTEAFF.

This clone was found a few times. The rearrangement joins TRBV28 to TRBJ1-5; a weak D match, TRBD1 (5 bases). CDR1 is MDHEN, CDR2 SYDVKM, per germline. Trimming took off 6 bases at V and 1 base at J, with 13 bases between the two ends. CDR3 length equals 15 residues. CDR3: CASRKWTPSNQPQHF. The CDR3 DNA reads TGTGCCAGCAGAAAATGGACACCCAGCAATCAGCCCCAGCATTTT.

V usage is TRBV18 and J usage is TRBJ1-1; D is ambiguous. CDR3 length: 15 amino acids. Looked up from germline, CDR1 is KGHSH and CDR2 is LQKENI. The germline V and J ends were trimmed by 2 bases and 4 bases, with 14 bases remaining between them. CDR3 region: CASSPSRNPGTEAFF. CDR3 bases: TGTGCCAGCTCACCAAGTAGGAACCCGGGCACTGAAGCTTTCTTT.

This clone was seen a few times. J is TRBJ2-2 and V is TRBV5-1; the D gene is possibly TRBD1 (5 bases). CDR3 length: 16 residues. The ends were cut back, 1 base at V and 4 bases at J, with 14 bases in the middle. CDR1 SGHRS and CDR2 YFSETQ come from the germline V gene. The DNA of the CDR3 is TGCGCCAGCAGCTTGTTGGCTGGAAGGGGCACCGGGGAGCTGTTTTTT. It encodes CASSLLAGRGTGELFF.

The chain is built from TRBV7-9 and TRBJ2-3, with TRBD2 matching 9 bases. Germline CDR1 SEHNR, CDR2 FQNEAQ (reference sequence). Losses at the gene ends were 3 bases for V and 5 bases for J; bases not matched to a gene: 3. The CDR3 is 14 residues long. The CDR3 sequence: CASSLAGGQDTQYF. The CDR3 region has the DNA TGTGCCAGCAGCTTGGCGGGAGGGCAAGATACGCAGTATTTT.

V is TRBV29-1 and J is TRBJ2-7; 7 bases line up with TRBD2. The CDR3 is 11 amino acids. Germline V gives CDR1 SQVTM, CDR2 ANQGSEA. The J segment lost 2 bases and the V segment lost 7 bases, leaving 2 bases of the junction unmatched. The CDR3 loop reads CSAGGTYEQYF. The CDR3 bases are TGCAGCGCCGGGGGGACCTACGAGCAGTACTTC.

There are many counts of this clone. The chain recombines TRBV30 with TRBJ1-1; D is unclear. From germline, CDR1 is GTSNPN and CDR2 SVGIG (reference sequence). CDR3 length: 13 amino acids. CDR3 sequence reads: CSSVKSANTEAFF. DNA for the CDR3: TGTTCTTCGGTAAAGAGTGCGAACACTGAAGCTTTCTTT.

The chain links TRBV7-3 to TRBJ2-2, with a possible D match to TRBD2 (6 bases). The germline V gene encodes CDR1 SGHTA and CDR2 FQGTGA. Trimming stripped 5 bases from V and 6 bases from J, with 16 bases between. There are 15 residues in the CDR3. This chain's CDR3 is CASSPLATSPGELFF. For the CDR3, the DNA is TGTGCCAGCAGCCCGCTAGCGACTAGTCCCGGGGAGCTGTTTTTT.

This clone was found many times. The chain recombines TRBV10-3 with TRBJ2-7; 9 bases map to TRBD2. V dropped 4 bases and J dropped 5; count of bases not matched to a gene: 6. In germline, CDR1 is ENHRY, CDR2 SYGVKD. The CDR3 runs to 14 residues. The CDR3 DNA follows: TGTGCCATCAGTGGGACTAGCGTTTGGGACGAGCAGTACTTC. It specifies CAISGTSVWDEQYF.

This chain links TRBV2 with TRBJ2-7, with D possibly matching TRBD1 (5 bases). V shed 9 bases and J shed 2 bases, with 14 bases lying between them. This CDR3 contains 13 residues. Germline V gives CDR1 SNHLY, CDR2 FYNNEI. CDR3 loop: CASWGRLAYEQYF. The CDR3 DNA is TGTGCCAGTTGGGGCCGCCTAGCCTACGAGCAGTACTTC.

The chain carries TRBV20-1 and TRBJ2-7; D gene uncertain. V was shortened by 2 bases and J by 2 bases, with 4 bases between the two germline ends. Germline loops: CDR1 DFQATT, CDR2 SNEGSKA (reference sequence). The CDR3 has 11 residues. CDR3 DNA sequence: TGCAGTGCTAGACAGGCCTACGAGCAGTACTTC. Translating gives CSARQAYEQYF.

This clone was recorded a few times. V gene TRBV15 combines with J gene TRBJ1-4, with D perhaps matching TRBD1 (6 bases). V was pared by 0 bases and J by 7 bases, with 12 bases between. The CDR3 is 15 residues long. Germline CDR1 reads LNHNV; CDR2 reads YYDKDF (reference sequence). The DNA of the CDR3 is TGTGCCACCAGCAGAGACAGGGGCGACGTTGAAAAACTGTTTTTT. This translates into CATSRDRGDVEKLFF.

In its sample, this clone was seen a few times. The chain has TRBV11-2 and TRBJ2-2, with 11 bases aligning to TRBD2. Germline CDR1 and CDR2: SGHAT and FQNNGV. Germline trimming cut 6 bases from V and 4 bases from J; bases unmatched to any gene: 4. The CDR3 has 15 amino acids. The CDR3, as DNA: TGTGCCAGCAGGTTTAGCGGGAGGGCCACCGGGGAGCTGTTTTTT. It is translated as CASRFSGRATGELFF. The full variable domain, its missing parts supplied by reference TRBV11-2 and TRBJ2-2, is EAGVAQSPRYKIIEKRQSVAFWCNPISGHATLYWYQQILGQGPKLLIQFQNNGVVDDSQLPKDRFSAERLKGVDSTLKIQPAKLEDSAVYLCASRFSGRATGELFFGEGSRLTVL.

The V gene is TRBV19, the J gene TRBJ2-6, with no clear D. V was clipped by 5 bases and J by 0 bases, with 5 bases between them. This CDR3 is built from 14 residues. Germline V lookup: CDR1 LNHDA, CDR2 SQIVND (reference sequence). DNA of the CDR3: TGTGCCAGTAGTCTCTACTCTGGGGCCAACGTCCTGACTTTC. Its protein is CASSLYSGANVLTF.

This clone turned up a few times. The chain employs TRBV19 and TRBJ2-2, with unresolved D. Per the germline V gene, CDR1 is LNHDA and CDR2 is SQIVND (reference sequence). The CDR3 is 15 residues long. Deletions cut 2 bases from V and 0 bases from J, with 7 bases between. DNA for the CDR3: TGTGCCAGTAGTATACGGCAGGCGAACACCGGGGAGCTGTTTTTT. Encoded protein: CASSIRQANTGELFF.

The CDR3 is CASSLPGQGNTEAFF. The CDR3 nucleotides read TGTGCCAGCAGTTTACCGGGACAGGGGAACACTGAAGCTTTCTTT. The chain carries TRBV28 and TRBJ1-1; 9 nucleotides match TRBD1. The V and J ends lost 2 bases and 1 base, in that order; junction bases with no gene match: 2. This CDR3 spans 15 amino acids. The germline V gene has CDR1 MDHEN and CDR2 SYDVKM. Full variable domain (remainder filled in from reference TRBV28 and TRBJ1-1): DVKVTQSSRYLVKRTGEKVFLECVQDMDHENMFWYRQDPGLGLRLIYFSYDVKMKEKGDIPEGYSVSREKKERFSLILESASTNQTSMYLCASSLPGQGNTEAFFGQGTRLTVV.

The V call is TRBV30, the J call TRBJ1-4, with 9 bases matching TRBD1. In germline, CDR1 is GTSNPN, CDR2 SVGIG (reference sequence). The ends lost 1 base at V and 8 bases at J; junction bases unmatched: 5. This CDR3 is built from 14 residues. DNA of the CDR3: TGTGCCTGGAGTGGGGGACAGGGAGGCGAAAAACTGTTTTTT. It encodes CAWSGGQGGEKLFF.

The chain joins TRBV7-8 to TRBJ2-1, with 12 bases fitting TRBD2. The germline CDR1 and CDR2 sequences are SGHVS and FQNEAQ. J gave up 0 bases and V 4 bases, and 7 bases lay outside the gene matches. The CDR3 is 18 residues long. CDR3 amino acids: CASSSLGLAGSSYNEQFF. The CDR3 DNA reads TGTGCCAGCAGCTCCCTTGGACTAGCGGGAAGCTCCTACAATGAGCAGTTCTTC.

This sequence joins TRBV28 and TRBJ2-7; the match to TRBD2 covers 8 bases. This CDR3 has 16 amino acids. V trimming: 4 bases; J trimming: 4 bases; junction bases outside the gene matches: 12. The germline V gene has CDR1 MDHEN and CDR2 SYDVKM. This CDR3 reads CASSSQWSGSGYEQYF. Written as DNA, the CDR3 is TGTGCCAGCAGTTCCCAGTGGAGCGGGAGTGGGTACGAGCAGTACTTC.

The rearrangement links TRBV18 to TRBJ2-3, with D possibly matching TRBD2 (6 bases). V lost 3 bases to trimming and J lost 3 bases, with 10 bases between them. CDR1 KGHSH and CDR2 LQKENI come from the germline V gene. The CDR3 runs to 14 residues. CDR3 coding DNA: TGTGCCAGCTCACCGGACTATTTGACAGATACGCAGTATTTT. This sequence encodes CASSPDYLTDTQYF.

This clone was counted between two and nine times. The chain joins TRBV7-2 to TRBJ2-3; TRBD2 might be the D (6 bases). Per the germline V gene, CDR1 is SGHTA and CDR2 is FQGNSA. V was pared by 5 bases and J by 4 bases, with 16 bases between. This CDR3 comprises 15 residues. The CDR3 DNA reads TGTGCCAGCAGCGCGGGGACGGGGCGGGCAGATACGCAGTATTTT. It encodes CASSAGTGRADTQYF.

V is TRBV7-2 and J is TRBJ2-7; TRBD2 aligns across 13 bases. The CDR3 runs to 14 residues. Trimming at V came to 5 bases and at J to 5 bases, leaving 3 bases not matched to a gene. Per the germline V gene, CDR1 is SGHTA and CDR2 is FQGNSA. CDR3 in DNA: TGTGCCAGCAGCCCTGGACTAGCGGGAGACGAGCAGTACTTC. This sequence encodes CASSPGLAGDEQYF.

This clone was seen a few times. Different DNA sequences within this sample yield the same CDR3. The chain is built from TRBV15 and TRBJ2-7, with 9 bases matching TRBD2. With 6 bases clipped from V and 4 bases from J, the junction kept 7 bases outside the gene matches. Germline CDR1 and CDR2: LNHNV and YYDKDF (reference sequence). The CDR3 is 14 amino acids. The CDR3 nucleotides read TGTGCCACCAGTTTTAGCGGGAGCGGTTACGAGCAGTACTTC. Protein sequence: CATSFSGSGYEQYF.